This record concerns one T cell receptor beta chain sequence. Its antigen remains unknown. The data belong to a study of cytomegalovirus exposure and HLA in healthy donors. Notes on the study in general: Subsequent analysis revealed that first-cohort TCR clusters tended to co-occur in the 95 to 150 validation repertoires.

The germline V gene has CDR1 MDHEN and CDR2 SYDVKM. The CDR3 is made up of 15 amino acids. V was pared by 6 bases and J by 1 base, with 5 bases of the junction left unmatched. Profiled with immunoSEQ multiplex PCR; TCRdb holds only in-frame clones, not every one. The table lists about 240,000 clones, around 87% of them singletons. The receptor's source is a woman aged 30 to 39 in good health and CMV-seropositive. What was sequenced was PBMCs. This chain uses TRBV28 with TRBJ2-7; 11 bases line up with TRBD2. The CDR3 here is CASRIAGGPSYEQYF. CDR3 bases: TGTGCCAGCAGAATAGCGGGAGGGCCTTCCTACGAGCAGTACTTC.